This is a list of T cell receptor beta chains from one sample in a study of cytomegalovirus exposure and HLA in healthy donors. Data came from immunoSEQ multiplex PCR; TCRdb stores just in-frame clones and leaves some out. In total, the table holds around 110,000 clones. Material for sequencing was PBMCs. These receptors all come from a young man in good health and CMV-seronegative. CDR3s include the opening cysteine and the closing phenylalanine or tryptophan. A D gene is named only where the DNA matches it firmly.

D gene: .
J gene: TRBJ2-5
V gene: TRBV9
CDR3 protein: CASSVGRTPQETQYF
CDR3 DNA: TGTGCCAGCAGCGTAGGGAGGACTCCACAAGAGACCCAGTACTTC

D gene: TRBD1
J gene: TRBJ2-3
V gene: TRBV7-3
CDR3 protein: CASRRTGGPDTQYF
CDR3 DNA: TGTGCCAGCAGGCGCACAGGGGGCCCAGATACGCAGTATTTT

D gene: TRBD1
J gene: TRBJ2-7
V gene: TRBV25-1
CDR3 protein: CASSAGQGLSYEQYF
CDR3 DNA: TGTGCCAGCAGTGCAGGACAGGGGCTCTCCTACGAGCAGTACTTC

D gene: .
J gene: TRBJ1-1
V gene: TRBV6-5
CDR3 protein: CASSYRGRARIEAFF
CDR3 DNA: TGTGCCAGCAGTTACAGAGGGAGGGCCCGGATTGAAGCTTTCTTT

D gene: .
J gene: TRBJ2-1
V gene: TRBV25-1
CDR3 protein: CASSGQGSNNEQFF
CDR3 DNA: TGTGCCAGCAGTGGACAAGGGAGCAACAATGAGCAGTTCTTC

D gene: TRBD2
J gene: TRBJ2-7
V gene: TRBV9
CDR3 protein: CASSVGTSGGPNYEQYF
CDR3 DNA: TGTGCCAGCAGCGTAGGGACTAGCGGGGGGCCCAACTACGAGCAGTACTTC

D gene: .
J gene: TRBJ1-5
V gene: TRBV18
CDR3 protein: CASSYGTIGNQPQHF
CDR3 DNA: TGTGCCAGCTCTTATGGGACAATTGGCAATCAGCCCCAGCATTTT

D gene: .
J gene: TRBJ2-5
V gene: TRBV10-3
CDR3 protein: CAISEYSSPNQQETQYF
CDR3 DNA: TGTGCCATCAGTGAGTACAGTAGTCCAAACCAACAAGAGACCCAGTACTTC

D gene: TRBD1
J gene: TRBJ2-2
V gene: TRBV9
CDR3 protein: CASSGLGQGPTGELFF
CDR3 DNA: TGTGCCAGCAGCGGGCTTGGACAGGGTCCCACCGGGGAGCTGTTTTTT

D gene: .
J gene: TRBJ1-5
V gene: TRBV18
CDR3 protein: CASSSSYSNQPQHF
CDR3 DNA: TGTGCCAGCTCATCCTCCTATAGCAATCAGCCCCAGCATTTT

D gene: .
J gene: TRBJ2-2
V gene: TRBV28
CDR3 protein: CASSLPGNTGELFF
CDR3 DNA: TGTGCCAGCAGTTTACCAGGGAACACCGGGGAGCTGTTTTTT

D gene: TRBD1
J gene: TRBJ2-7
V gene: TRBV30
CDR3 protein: CAWSLGQGNNEQYF
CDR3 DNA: TGTGCCTGGAGTTTGGGACAGGGGAATAACGAGCAGTACTTC

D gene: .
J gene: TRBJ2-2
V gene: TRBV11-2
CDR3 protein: CASSLVGAGQAGELFF
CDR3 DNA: TGTGCCAGCAGCTTAGTTGGGGCAGGGCAGGCCGGGGAGCTGTTTTTT

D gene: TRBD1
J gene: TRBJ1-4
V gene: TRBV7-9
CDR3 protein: CASSRLIGRGPNEKLFF
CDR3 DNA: TGCGCCAGCAGCCGACTGATAGGAAGGGGGCCTAATGAAAAACTGTTTTTT

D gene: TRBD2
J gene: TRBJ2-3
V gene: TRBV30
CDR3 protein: CAYTLGLGGQYF
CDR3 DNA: TGTGCCTATACCCTTGGACTAGGAGGACAGTATTTT

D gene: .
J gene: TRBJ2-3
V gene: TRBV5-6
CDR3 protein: CASSSPSLVGTQYF
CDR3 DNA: TGTGCCAGCAGCTCCCCTAGTCTCGTGGGTACGCAGTATTTT

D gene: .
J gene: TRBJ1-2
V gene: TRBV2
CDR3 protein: CASSEVEGDYGYTF
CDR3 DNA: TGTGCCAGCAGTGAAGTAGAGGGGGATTATGGCTACACCTTC

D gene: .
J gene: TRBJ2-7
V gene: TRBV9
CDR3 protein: CASSLGLTTYEQYF
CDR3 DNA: TGTGCCAGCAGCCTCGGACTCACAACCTACGAGCAGTACTTC

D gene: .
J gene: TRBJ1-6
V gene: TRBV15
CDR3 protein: CATSTGASTYNSPLHF
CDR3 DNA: TGTGCCACCAGCACAGGGGCCTCCACCTATAATTCACCCCTCCACTTT

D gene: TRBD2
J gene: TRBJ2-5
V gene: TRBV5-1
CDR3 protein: CASSLTSGGQETQYF
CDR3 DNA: TGCGCCAGCAGCCTGACTAGCGGGGGGCAAGAGACCCAGTACTTC

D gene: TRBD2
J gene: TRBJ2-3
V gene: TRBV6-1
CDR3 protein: CAIPSGGAGDTQYF
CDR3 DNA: TGTGCCATACCTAGCGGGGGGGCCGGAGATACGCAGTATTTT

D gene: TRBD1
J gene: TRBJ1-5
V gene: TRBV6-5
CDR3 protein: CASSGTGALNQPQHF
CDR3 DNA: TGTGCCAGCAGTGGGACAGGGGCCCTAAATCAGCCCCAGCATTTT